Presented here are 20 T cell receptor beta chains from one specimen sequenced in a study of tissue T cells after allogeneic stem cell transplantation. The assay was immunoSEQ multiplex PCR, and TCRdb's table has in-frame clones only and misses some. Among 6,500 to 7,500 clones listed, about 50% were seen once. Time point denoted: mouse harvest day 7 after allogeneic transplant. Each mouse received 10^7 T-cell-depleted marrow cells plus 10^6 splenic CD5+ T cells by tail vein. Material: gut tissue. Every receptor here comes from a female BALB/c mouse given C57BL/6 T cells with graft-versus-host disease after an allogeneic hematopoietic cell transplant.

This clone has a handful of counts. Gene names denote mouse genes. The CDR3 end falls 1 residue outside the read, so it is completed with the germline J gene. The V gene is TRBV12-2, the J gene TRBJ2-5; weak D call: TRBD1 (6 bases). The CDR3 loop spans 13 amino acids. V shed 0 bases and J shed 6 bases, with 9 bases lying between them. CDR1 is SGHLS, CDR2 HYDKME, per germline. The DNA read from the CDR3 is TGTGCCAGCTCTCTCGATAGGGGGGACACCCAGTAC. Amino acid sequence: CASSLDRGDTQY. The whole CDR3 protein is CASSLDRGDTQYF.

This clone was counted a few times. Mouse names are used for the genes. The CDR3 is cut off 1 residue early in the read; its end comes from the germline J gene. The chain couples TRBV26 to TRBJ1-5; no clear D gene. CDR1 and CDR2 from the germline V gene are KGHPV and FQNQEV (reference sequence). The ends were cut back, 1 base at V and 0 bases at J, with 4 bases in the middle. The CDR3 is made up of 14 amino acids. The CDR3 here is CASSLWGNNQAPLF. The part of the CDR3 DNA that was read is TGTGCCAGCAGTCTGTGGGGTAACAACCAGGCTCCGCTT.

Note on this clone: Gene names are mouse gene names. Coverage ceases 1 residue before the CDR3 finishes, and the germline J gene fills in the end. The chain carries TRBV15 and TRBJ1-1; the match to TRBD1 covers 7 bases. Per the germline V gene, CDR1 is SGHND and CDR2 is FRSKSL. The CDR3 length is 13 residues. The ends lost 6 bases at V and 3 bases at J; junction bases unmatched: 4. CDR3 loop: CASRPTGYTEVFF. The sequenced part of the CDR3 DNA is TGTGCCAGCAGACCGACAGGGTACACAGAAGTCTTC.

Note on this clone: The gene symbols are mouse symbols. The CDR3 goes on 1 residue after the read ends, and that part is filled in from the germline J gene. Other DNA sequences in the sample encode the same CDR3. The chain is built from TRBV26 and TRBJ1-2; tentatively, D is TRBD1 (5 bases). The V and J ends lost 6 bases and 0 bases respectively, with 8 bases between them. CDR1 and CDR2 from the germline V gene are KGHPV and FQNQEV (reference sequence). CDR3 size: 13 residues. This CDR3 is CASRRTTNSDYTF. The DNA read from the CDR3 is TGTGCCAGCAGACGGACAACAAACTCCGACTACACC.

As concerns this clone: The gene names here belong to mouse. The chain's CDR3 is CASSLWQGAEVFF. CDR3 bases read: TGTGCCAGCAGTCTGTGGCAGGGGGCAGAAGTCTTC. J is TRBJ1-1 and V is TRBV26; 7 nucleotides align to TRBD1. Read data end 1 residue before the CDR3 end; the end is taken from the germline J gene. Germline loops: CDR1 KGHPV, CDR2 FQNQEV (reference sequence). Trimming removed 1 base from V and 6 bases from J; junction bases left unmatched: 2. The CDR3 loop spans 13 amino acids.

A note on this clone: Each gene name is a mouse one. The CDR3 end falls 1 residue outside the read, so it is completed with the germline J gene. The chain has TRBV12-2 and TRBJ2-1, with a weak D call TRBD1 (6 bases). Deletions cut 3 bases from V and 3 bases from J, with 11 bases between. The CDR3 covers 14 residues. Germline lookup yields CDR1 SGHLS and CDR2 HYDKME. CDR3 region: CASSSIRGYAEQFF. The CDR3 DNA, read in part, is TGTGCCAGCTCTTCTATCAGGGGCTATGCTGAGCAGTTC. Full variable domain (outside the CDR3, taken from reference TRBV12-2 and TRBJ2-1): NSGVVQSPRYIIKGKGERSILKCIPISGHLSVAWYQQTQGQELKFFIQHYDKMERDKGNLPSRFSVQQFDDYHSEMNMSALELEDSAVYFCASSSIRGYAEQFFGPGTRLTVL.

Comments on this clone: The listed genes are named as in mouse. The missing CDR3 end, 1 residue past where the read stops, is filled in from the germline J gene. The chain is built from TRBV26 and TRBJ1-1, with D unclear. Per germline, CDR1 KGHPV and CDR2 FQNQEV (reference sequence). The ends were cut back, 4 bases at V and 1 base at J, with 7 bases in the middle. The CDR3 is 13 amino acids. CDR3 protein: CASSQEGNTEVFF. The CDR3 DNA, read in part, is TGTGCCAGCAGTCAGGAGGGAAACACAGAAGTCTTC.

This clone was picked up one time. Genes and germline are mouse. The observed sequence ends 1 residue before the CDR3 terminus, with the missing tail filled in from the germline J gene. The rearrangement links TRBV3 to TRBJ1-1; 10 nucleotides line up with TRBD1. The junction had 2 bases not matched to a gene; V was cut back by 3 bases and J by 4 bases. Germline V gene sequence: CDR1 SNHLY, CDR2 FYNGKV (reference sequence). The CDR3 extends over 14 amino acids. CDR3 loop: CASSLRTGGTEVFF. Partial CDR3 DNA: TGTGCCAGCAGCTTGAGGACAGGGGGCACAGAAGTCTTC.

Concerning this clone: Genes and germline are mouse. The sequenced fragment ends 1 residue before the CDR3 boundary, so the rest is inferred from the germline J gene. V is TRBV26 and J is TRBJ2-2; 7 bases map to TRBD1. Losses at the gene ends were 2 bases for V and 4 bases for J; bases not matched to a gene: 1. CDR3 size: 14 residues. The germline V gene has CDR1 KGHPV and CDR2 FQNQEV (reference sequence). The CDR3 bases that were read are TGTGCCAGCAGTCTGGACAGGGCCACCGGGCAGCTCTAC. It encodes CASSLDRATGQLY. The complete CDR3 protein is CASSLDRATGQLYF.

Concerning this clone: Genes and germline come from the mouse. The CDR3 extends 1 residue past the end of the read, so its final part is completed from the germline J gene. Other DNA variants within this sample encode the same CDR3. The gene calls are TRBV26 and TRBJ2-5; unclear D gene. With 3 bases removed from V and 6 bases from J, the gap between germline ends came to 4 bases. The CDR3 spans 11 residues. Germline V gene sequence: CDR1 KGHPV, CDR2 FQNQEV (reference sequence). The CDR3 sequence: CASSLRDTQYF. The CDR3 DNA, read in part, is TGTGCCAGCAGTCTAAGGGACACCCAGTAC.

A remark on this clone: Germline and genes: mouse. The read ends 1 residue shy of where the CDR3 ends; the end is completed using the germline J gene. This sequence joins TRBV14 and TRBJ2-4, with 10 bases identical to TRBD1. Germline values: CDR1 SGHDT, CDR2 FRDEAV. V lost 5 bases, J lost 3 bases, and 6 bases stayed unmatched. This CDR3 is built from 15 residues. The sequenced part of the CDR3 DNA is TGTGCCAGCAGCCACCCGGGACAGGGGCAAAACACCTTGTAC. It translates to CASSHPGQGQNTLY. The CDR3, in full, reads CASSHPGQGQNTLYF.

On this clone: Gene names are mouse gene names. The CDR3 protein is CASSYGLGAQNTLYF. The sequenced part of the CDR3 DNA is TGTGCCAGCAGCTACGGACTGGGGGCCCAAAACACCTTGTAC. V is TRBV15 and J is TRBJ2-4; TRBD2 matches 10 bases. The read halts 1 residue ahead of the CDR3 end, with the missing end drawn from the germline J gene. This CDR3 contains 15 residues. The V gene end was trimmed by 6 bases and the J gene end by 3 bases; junction bases not matched to a gene: 6. CDR1 is SGHND, CDR2 FRSKSL, per germline.

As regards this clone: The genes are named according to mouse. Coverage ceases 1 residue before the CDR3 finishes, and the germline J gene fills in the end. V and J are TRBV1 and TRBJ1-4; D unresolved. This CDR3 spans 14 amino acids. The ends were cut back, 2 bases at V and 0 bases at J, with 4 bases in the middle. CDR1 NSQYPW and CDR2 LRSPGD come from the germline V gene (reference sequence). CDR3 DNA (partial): TGCACCTGCAGTGCACAGATTTCCAACGAAAGATTATTT. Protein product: CTCSAQISNERLF. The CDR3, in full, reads CTCSAQISNERLFF. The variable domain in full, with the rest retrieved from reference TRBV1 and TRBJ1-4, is VTLLEQNPRWRLVPRGQAVNLRCILKNSQYPWMSWYQQDLQKQLQWLFTLRSPGDKEVKSLPGADYLATRVTDTELRLQVANMSQGRTLYCTCSAQISNERLFFGHGTKLSVL.

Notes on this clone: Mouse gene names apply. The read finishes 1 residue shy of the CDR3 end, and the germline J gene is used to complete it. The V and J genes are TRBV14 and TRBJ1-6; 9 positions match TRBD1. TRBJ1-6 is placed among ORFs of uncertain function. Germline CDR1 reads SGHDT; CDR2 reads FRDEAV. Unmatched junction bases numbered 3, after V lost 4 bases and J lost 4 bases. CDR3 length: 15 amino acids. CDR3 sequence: CASSPGTGYNSPLYF. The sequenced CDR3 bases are TGTGCCAGCAGTCCCGGGACAGGGTATAATTCGCCCCTCTAC.

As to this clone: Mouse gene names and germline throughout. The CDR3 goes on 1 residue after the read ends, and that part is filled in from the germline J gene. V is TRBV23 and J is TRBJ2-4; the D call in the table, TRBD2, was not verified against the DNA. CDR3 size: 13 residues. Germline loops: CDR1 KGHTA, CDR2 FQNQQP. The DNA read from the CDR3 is TGCTCCAGCAGTCCGACTAGTCAAAACACCTTGTAC. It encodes CSSSPTSQNTLY. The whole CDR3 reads CSSSPTSQNTLYF.

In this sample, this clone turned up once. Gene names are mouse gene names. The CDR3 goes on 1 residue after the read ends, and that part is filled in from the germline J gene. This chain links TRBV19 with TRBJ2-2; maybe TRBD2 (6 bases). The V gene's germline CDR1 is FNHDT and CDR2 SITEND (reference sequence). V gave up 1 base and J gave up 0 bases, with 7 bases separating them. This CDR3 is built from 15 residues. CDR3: CASSIMGANTGQLYF. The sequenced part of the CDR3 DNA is TGTGCCAGCAGTATAATGGGGGCAAACACCGGGCAGCTCTAC.

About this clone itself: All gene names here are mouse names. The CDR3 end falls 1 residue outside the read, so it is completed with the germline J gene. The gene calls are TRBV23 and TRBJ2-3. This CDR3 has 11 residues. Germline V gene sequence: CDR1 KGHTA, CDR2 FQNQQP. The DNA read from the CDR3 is TGCTCCAGCCGAGGTGCAGAAACGCTGTAT. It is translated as CSSRGAETLY. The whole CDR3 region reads CSSRGAETLYF.

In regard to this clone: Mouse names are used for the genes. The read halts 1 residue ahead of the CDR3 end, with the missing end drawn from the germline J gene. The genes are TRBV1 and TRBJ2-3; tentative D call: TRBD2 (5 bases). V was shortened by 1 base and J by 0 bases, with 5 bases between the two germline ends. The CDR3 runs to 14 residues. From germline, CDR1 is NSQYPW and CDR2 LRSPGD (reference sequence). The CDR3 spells CTCSAAGSAETLYF. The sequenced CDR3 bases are TGCACCTGCAGTGCAGCTGGGAGTGCAGAAACGCTGTAT.

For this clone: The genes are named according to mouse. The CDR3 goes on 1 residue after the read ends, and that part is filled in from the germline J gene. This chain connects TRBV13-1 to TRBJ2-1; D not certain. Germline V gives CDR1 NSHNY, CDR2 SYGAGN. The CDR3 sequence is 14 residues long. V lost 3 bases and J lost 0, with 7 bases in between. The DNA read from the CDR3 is TGTGCCAGCAGTGTCAAATATAACTATGCTGAGCAGTTC. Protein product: CASSVKYNYAEQF. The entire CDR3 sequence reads CASSVKYNYAEQFF.

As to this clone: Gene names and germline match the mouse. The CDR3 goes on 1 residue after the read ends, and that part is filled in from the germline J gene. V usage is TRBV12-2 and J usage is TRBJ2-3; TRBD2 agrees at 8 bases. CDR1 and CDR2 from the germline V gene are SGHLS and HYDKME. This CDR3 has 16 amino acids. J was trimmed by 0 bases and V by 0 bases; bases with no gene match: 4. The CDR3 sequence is CASSLELGGSAETLYF. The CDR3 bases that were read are TGTGCCAGCTCTCTCGAGCTGGGGGGTAGTGCAGAAACGCTGTAT. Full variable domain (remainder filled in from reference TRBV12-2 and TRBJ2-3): NSGVVQSPRYIIKGKGERSILKCIPISGHLSVAWYQQTQGQELKFFIQHYDKMERDKGNLPSRFSVQQFDDYHSEMNMSALELEDSAVYFCASSLELGGSAETLYFGSGTRLTVL.